These 2 T cell receptor beta chains were all obtained from the same sample, sequenced in a study of shared clonotypes between healthy human individuals. The protocol was immunoSEQ multiplex PCR, while the TCRdb copy is restricted to in-frame clones and leaves out a portion. The sample consists of around 720,000 clones, around 73% of them appearing once. The sample taken for sequencing was memory CD4+ T cells sorted from blood. Stated subset: CD45RA-negative fraction. These receptors all stem from a woman aged 25 to 39 in good health.

The genes are TRBV19 and TRBJ2-1; TRBD2 aligns across 13 bases. The V gene's germline CDR1 is LNHDA and CDR2 SQIVND (reference sequence). CDR3 length equals 16 residues. With V trimmed by 5 bases and J by 7 bases, 8 bases remained unmatched. CDR3 coding DNA: TGTGCCAGTAGTCGAAGGACTAGCGGGAGTGTTAATGAGCAGTTCTTC. This codes for CASSRRTSGSVNEQFF.

This rearrangement joins TRBV19 to TRBJ1-4; D perhaps matches TRBD1 (6 bases). Germline loops: CDR1 LNHDA, CDR2 SQIVND (reference sequence). The CDR3 is made up of 16 amino acids. The V end was cut by 2 bases, the J end by 5 bases, with 15 bases between. The CDR3 bases are TGTGCCAGTAGTATACCGGCGGCAGGGGAGAATGAAAAACTGTTTTTT. Translated, it gives CASSIPAAGENEKLFF.